One and the same sample provided the 30 T cell receptor beta chains below, sequenced in a study of T cell repertoires in cytomegalovirus infection. TCRdb reanalysed the reads using MiXCR and keeps one entry per CDR3 protein. The sample lists about 230,000 distinct CDR3 sequences, 6% to 8% occurring once. Sequencing was carried out using PBMCs. These receptors originate from a human donor in good health (CMV status not recorded). Some clones in this sample may be carry-over from other donors' samples.

The gene calls are TRBV9 and TRBJ2-2; TRBD1 aligns across 9 bases. The CDR3 totals 15 residues. Germline-derived CDR1 and CDR2 are SGDLS and YYNGEE. Trimming took 4 bases from V and 7 from J; bases not matched to a gene: 8. The CDR3 is CASSPGTGSNGELFF. CDR3 in DNA: TGTGCCAGCAGCCCAGGGACAGGGTCCAACGGGGAGCTGTTTTTT.

This clonotype was seen at least ten times. The V call is TRBV2, the J call TRBJ2-7, with 9 nucleotides matching TRBD1. Germline CDR1 and CDR2: SNHLY and FYNNEI. The CDR3 has 13 amino acids. V was pared by 7 bases and J by 3 bases, with 4 bases of the junction left unmatched. As DNA, the CDR3 is TGTGCCAGCACCGGGACAGGGCACTACGAGCAGTACTTC. Translation: CASTGTGHYEQYF.

There are many counts of this clonotype. The gene calls are TRBV7-2 and TRBJ1-2; no firm D call. The V gene lost 3 bases and the J gene lost 0 bases, with 11 bases spanning the gap. The CDR3 runs 15 residues. Per the germline V gene, CDR1 is SGHTA and CDR2 is FQGNSA. CDR3 residues: CASSFREVTNYGYTF. The CDR3 DNA is TGTGCCAGCAGCTTTAGGGAGGTTACTAACTATGGCTACACCTTC.

This clonotype was picked up many times. This chain connects TRBV14 to TRBJ2-6; 10 bases line up with TRBD1. Germline loops: CDR1 SGHDN, CDR2 FVKESK. This CDR3 has 19 residues. The J segment lost 1 base and the V segment lost 0 bases, leaving 6 bases of the junction unmatched. For the CDR3, the DNA is TGTGCCAGCAGCCAAGACGGGGACAGGGGACGGTCTGGGGCCAACGTCCTGACTTTC. Translation gives CASSQDGDRGRSGANVLTF.

This clonotype came up many times. The chain is built from TRBV12-3 or TRBV12-4 and TRBJ2-1; a possible D gene is TRBD1 (6 bases). This CDR3 is built from 12 residues. The V and J ends lost 3 bases and 10 bases respectively, with 10 bases between them. CDR3 nucleotides: TGTGCCAGCAGTTTTACCGGGACAGAGCAGTTCTTC. It yields the protein CASSFTGTEQFF.

There are many counts of this clonotype. The chain combines TRBV20-1 with TRBJ1-2; 9 nucleotides agree with TRBD1. V dropped 6 bases and J dropped 8; count of bases not matched to a gene: 7. This CDR3 comprises 12 residues. The germline gives CDR1 DFQATT, CDR2 SNEGSKA (reference sequence). For the CDR3, the DNA is TGCAGTGCCCACAGGGGGCAAGGAGGCTACACCTTC. Protein product: CSAHRGQGGYTF.

This clonotype was found a few times. The chain has TRBV28 and TRBJ2-7, with D perhaps assigned TRBD1 or TRBD2 (5 bases each). Germline lookup yields CDR1 MDHEN and CDR2 SYDVKM. The CDR3 consists of 15 residues. V dropped 3 bases and J dropped 3 bases, with 15 bases sitting between them. The DNA of the CDR3 is TGTGCCAGCAGTTTCGCCGGGGCGAAGGACTACGAGCAGTACTTC. Amino acids: CASSFAGAKDYEQYF. Combining the CDR3 with reference TRBV28 and TRBJ2-7 gives the whole variable domain DVKVTQSSRYLVKRTGEKVFLECVQDMDHENMFWYRQDPGLGLRLIYFSYDVKMKEKGDIPEGYSVSREKKERFSLILESASTNQTSMYLCASSFAGAKDYEQYFGPGTRLTVT.

This clonotype has a handful of counts. The rearrangement joins TRBV20-1 to TRBJ2-1; TRBD1 agrees at 8 bases. CDR1 and CDR2 from the germline V gene are DFQATT and SNEGSKA (reference sequence). The CDR3 covers 12 residues. V lost 4 bases, J lost 6 bases, and 2 bases stayed unmatched. The CDR3 DNA reads TGCAGTGCTAAGGGACAGGTCAATGAGCAGTTCTTC. Translated, it gives CSAKGQVNEQFF.

This clonotype has more than one count but fewer than ten. The chain joins TRBV28 to TRBJ1-5; D gene uncertain. The CDR3 runs to 17 residues. Germline V CDR1 and CDR2: MDHEN, SYDVKM. The germline V and J ends were trimmed by 3 bases and 1 base, with 16 bases remaining between them. The CDR3 DNA follows: TGTGCCAGCAGTTTCGAGGGAGGAGTTGAAAGCAATCAGCCCCAGCATTTT. It yields the protein CASSFEGGVESNQPQHF.

This clonotype has ten or more counts. The chain carries TRBV7-6 and TRBJ2-3; 12 positions agree with TRBD2. The junction had 6 bases not matched to a gene; V was cut back by 6 bases and J by 8 bases. The CDR3 has 14 residues. Germline CDR1 SGHVS, CDR2 FNYEAQ. The CDR3 DNA is TGTGCCAGCAGTGGGCCTAGCGGGGGGGCTACGCAGTATTTT. This codes for CASSGPSGGATQYF.

This clonotype has at least ten counts. The chain carries TRBV7-2 and TRBJ2-5; no clear D gene. Trimming took off 6 bases at V and 5 bases at J, with 13 bases between the two ends. The CDR3 contains 13 residues. Germline values: CDR1 SGHTA, CDR2 FQGNSA. The CDR3 coding sequence is TGTGCCAGCAGGGGGAACCCCGGGGAGACCCAGTACTTC. This gives the protein CASRGNPGETQYF.

V is TRBV28 and J is TRBJ1-1; the D is unclear. The CDR3 extends over 15 amino acids. The V gene's germline CDR1 is MDHEN and CDR2 SYDVKM. Deletions cut 2 bases from V and 0 bases from J, with 10 bases between. The chain's CDR3 is CASSLISEMNTEAFF. The CDR3 DNA reads TGTGCCAGCAGTTTAATTTCAGAAATGAACACTGAAGCTTTCTTT.

This clonotype showed up just a few times. This rearrangement joins TRBV5-1 to TRBJ2-3; 11 bases fit TRBD1. V lost 4 bases to trimming and J lost 3 bases; unmatched junction nucleotides: 4. CDR3 size: 15 residues. Germline V gives CDR1 SGHRS, CDR2 YFSETQ. CDR3 protein: CASSGGQGATDTQYF. The DNA for the CDR3 is TGCGCCAGCAGCGGCGGACAGGGGGCAACAGATACGCAGTATTTT.

At least ten counts were recorded for this clonotype. The genes are TRBV2 and TRBJ1-5, with TRBD1 identical over 7 bases. CDR1 SNHLY and CDR2 FYNNEI come from the germline V gene. This CDR3 contains 13 residues. V dropped 5 bases and J dropped 7; count of bases not matched to a gene: 5. In nucleotides, the CDR3 is TGTGCCAGCAGTCGGGACAGCAGACAGCCCCAGCATTTT. Amino acid sequence: CASSRDSRQPQHF.

This clonotype was observed many times. The rearrangement links TRBV12-3 or TRBV12-4 to TRBJ2-7; D is possibly TRBD2 (6 bases). This CDR3 spans 14 amino acids. V lost 7 bases, J lost 6 bases, and 19 bases lay in between. CDR3 sequence (DNA): TGTGCCAGCACCCCGGGCGGGATTCGACGCGAGCAGTACTTC. Translating gives CASTPGGIRREQYF.

The chain uses TRBV7-2 and TRBJ2-5; 12 bases are a match to TRBD2. V dropped 5 bases and J dropped 7; count of bases not matched to a gene: 20. Germline CDR1 SGHTA, CDR2 FQGNSA. This CDR3 has 19 amino acids. The CDR3 reads CASSQIAASGGAGGGTQYF. The CDR3 coding sequence is TGTGCCAGCAGCCAAATCGCGGCTAGCGGGGGGGCCGGGGGGGGGACCCAGTACTTC.

The table lists this clonotype with many counts. The chain carries TRBV25-1 and TRBJ1-1; D might be TRBD1 (5 bases). The CDR3 is 18 amino acids. V was clipped by 6 bases and J by 2 bases, with 25 bases between them. Germline V lookup: CDR1 MGHDK, CDR2 SYGVNS. The chain's CDR3 is CASSPSPTRGGFNTEAFF. DNA for the CDR3: TGTGCCAGCAGCCCGTCGCCCACGCGGGGGGGATTTAACACTGAAGCTTTCTTT.

This clonotype was found many times. The chain couples TRBV5-6 to TRBJ2-1; D is possibly TRBD2 (7 bases). The germline V gene has CDR1 SGHDT and CDR2 YYEEEE. The CDR3 contains 16 residues. The V and J ends lost 2 bases and 8 bases respectively, with 20 bases between them. The CDR3 is CASSFWGGGLVHEQFF. CDR3 coding DNA: TGTGCCAGCAGCTTCTGGGGGGGGGGCCTTGTCCATGAGCAGTTCTTC.

The sample holds many counts of this clonotype. CDR3 DNA: TGTGCCAGCAGTCCTAGCGGGGGCAACGAGCAGTACTTC. It translates to CASSPSGGNEQYF. The chain couples TRBV7-9 to TRBJ2-7; 10 bases match TRBD2. Germline loops: CDR1 SEHNR, CDR2 FQNEAQ (reference sequence). The CDR3 covers 13 residues. The V gene end was trimmed by 6 bases and the J gene end by 5 bases; junction bases not matched to a gene: 4. Using reference TRBV7-9 and TRBJ2-7 for the parts outside the CDR3, the full variable domain is DTGVSQNPRHKITKRGQNVTFRCDPISEHNRLYWYRQTLGQGPEFLTYFQNEAQLEKSRLLSDRFSAERPKGSFSTLEIQRTEQGDSAMYLCASSPSGGNEQYFGPGTRLTVT.

This clonotype was observed at least ten times. The chain is built from TRBV12-3 or TRBV12-4 and TRBJ1-5; no definite D call. The CDR3 runs to 13 residues. Trimming took off 7 bases at V and 0 bases at J, with 7 bases between the two ends. The chain's CDR3 is CASNQRSNQPQHF. Written as DNA, the CDR3 is TGTGCCAGCAATCAGCGTAGCAATCAGCCCCAGCATTTT.

This clonotype was detected ten times or more. This chain uses TRBV7-8 with TRBJ1-5; no definite D call. CDR3 length: 15 residues. Germline-derived CDR1 and CDR2 are SGHVS and FQNEAQ. Trimming removed 6 bases at V and 3 bases at J, with 15 bases between. The CDR3 DNA reads as TGTGCCAGCAGTGGGCGGAGAGCGGACAATCAGCCCCAGCATTTT. It encodes CASSGRRADNQPQHF.

This clonotype was detected many times. The chain uses TRBV12-3 or TRBV12-4 and TRBJ1-3, with a weak D call TRBD1 (5 bases). The CDR3 is 18 residues long. The V gene lost 3 bases and the J gene lost 1 base, with 19 bases spanning the gap. The CDR3 DNA reads as TGTGCCAGCAGTTTGTCGGGGGTCAGCGGTTCTTCTGGAAACACCATATATTTT. Protein: CASSLSGVSGSSGNTIYF.

This clonotype was found many times. The rearrangement joins TRBV7-2 to TRBJ1-1; 9 bases line up with TRBD1. This CDR3 has 12 residues. The germline gives CDR1 SGHTA, CDR2 FQGNSA. Germline trimming cut 4 bases from V and 10 bases from J; bases unmatched to any gene: 4. The CDR3 bases are TGTGCCAGCAGCTCCCGACAGGGGGGAGCTTTCTTT. This gives the protein CASSSRQGGAFF.

In its sample, this clonotype was seen many times. The gene calls are TRBV7-2 and TRBJ1-2; D gene unclear. V lost 4 bases and J 0 bases, leaving 15 bases between the germline ends. Germline CDR1 SGHTA, CDR2 FQGNSA. This CDR3 spans 16 amino acids. CDR3 protein: CASSSGSGLANYGYTF. CDR3 sequence (DNA): TGTGCCAGCAGCTCTGGATCGGGCCTCGCTAACTATGGCTACACCTTC.

This clonotype was observed many times. The chain has TRBV19 and TRBJ2-5; D may be TRBD2 (6 bases). Germline loops: CDR1 LNHDA, CDR2 SQIVND (reference sequence). V lost 3 bases and J lost 5, with 13 bases in between. CDR3 length: 14 residues. The CDR3: CASSIRAGYETQYF. In DNA, the CDR3 is TGTGCCAGTAGTATTCGGGCGGGGTACGAGACCCAGTACTTC.

CDR3 coding DNA: TGCAGTGGGCGGAGCGTTAATGAAAAACTGTTTTTT. It translates to CSGRSVNEKLFF. V and J are TRBV20-1 and TRBJ1-4; D remains unclear. The CDR3 length is 12 residues. V shed 7 bases and J shed 4 bases, with 10 bases lying between them. Germline V gene lookup returns CDR1 DFQATT and CDR2 SNEGSKA (reference sequence).

This clonotype was counted ten times or more. The chain employs TRBV27 and TRBJ1-1; D unclear. V was shortened by 7 bases and J by 2 bases, with 14 bases between the two germline ends. Germline CDR1 is MNHEY and CDR2 is SMNVEV (reference sequence). The CDR3 has 14 amino acids. The CDR3 reads CASTVTGSNTEAFF. The CDR3 nucleotides are TGTGCCAGCACCGTAACCGGGAGTAACACTGAAGCTTTCTTT.

This clonotype was counted ten times or more. The chain employs TRBV30 and TRBJ1-6, with D perhaps matching TRBD1 (5 bases). The CDR3 contains 16 residues. The ends were cut back, 0 bases at V and 10 bases at J, with 19 bases in the middle. Germline V CDR1 and CDR2: GTSNPN, SVGIG (reference sequence). DNA of the CDR3: TGTGCCTGGAGTGTACGGGCAGGGCTGTACGGATCACCCCTCCACTTT. Protein sequence: CAWSVRAGLYGSPLHF.

This clonotype was counted many times. This chain joins TRBV2 and TRBJ2-3, with 10 bases that match TRBD1. V shed 6 bases and J 3 bases; nucleotides not matched to a gene: 18. In germline, CDR1 is SNHLY, CDR2 FYNNEI. This CDR3 is built from 19 residues. The CDR3 spells CASSDRIPGQGLRTDTQYF. The DNA of the CDR3 is TGTGCCAGCAGCGATCGCATACCGGGACAGGGGCTGAGGACAGATACGCAGTATTTT.

The V call is TRBV4-3, the J call TRBJ2-2, with 12 bases aligning to TRBD2. V dropped 3 bases and J dropped 7; count of bases not matched to a gene: 12. CDR3 length: 18 amino acids. The germline CDR1 and CDR2 sequences are LGHNA and YSLEER. CDR3 in amino acids: CASSHGLTSGGEVGELFF. CDR3 sequence (DNA): TGCGCCAGCAGCCATGGCCTGACTAGCGGGGGAGAGGTCGGGGAGCTGTTTTTT.